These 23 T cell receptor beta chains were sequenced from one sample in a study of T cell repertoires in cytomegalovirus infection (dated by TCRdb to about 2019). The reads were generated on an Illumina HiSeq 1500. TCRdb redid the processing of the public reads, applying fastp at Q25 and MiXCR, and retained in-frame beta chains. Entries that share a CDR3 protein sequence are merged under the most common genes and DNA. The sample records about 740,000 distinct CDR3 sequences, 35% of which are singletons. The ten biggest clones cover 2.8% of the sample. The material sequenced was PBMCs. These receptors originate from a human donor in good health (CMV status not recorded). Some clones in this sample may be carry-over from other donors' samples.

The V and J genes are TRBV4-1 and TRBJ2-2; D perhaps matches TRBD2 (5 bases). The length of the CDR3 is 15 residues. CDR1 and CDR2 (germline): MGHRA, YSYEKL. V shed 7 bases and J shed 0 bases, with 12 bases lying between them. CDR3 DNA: TGCGCCAGCAAGCTGGCGGGTTCGAACACCGGGGAGCTGTTTTTT. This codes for CASKLAGSNTGELFF.

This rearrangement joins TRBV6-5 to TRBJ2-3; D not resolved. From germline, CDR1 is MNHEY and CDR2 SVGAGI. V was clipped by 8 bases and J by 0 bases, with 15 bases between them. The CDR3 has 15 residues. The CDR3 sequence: CASGMSLSSTDTQYF. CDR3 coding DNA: TGTGCCAGCGGGATGAGTTTATCGAGCACAGATACGCAGTATTTT.

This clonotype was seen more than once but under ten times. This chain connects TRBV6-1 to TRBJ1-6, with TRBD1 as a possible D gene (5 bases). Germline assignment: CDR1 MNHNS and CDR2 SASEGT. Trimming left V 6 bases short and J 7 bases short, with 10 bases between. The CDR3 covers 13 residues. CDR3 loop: CASRDPGNSPLHF. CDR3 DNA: TGTGCCAGCAGGGATCCAGGGAATTCACCCCTCCACTTT.

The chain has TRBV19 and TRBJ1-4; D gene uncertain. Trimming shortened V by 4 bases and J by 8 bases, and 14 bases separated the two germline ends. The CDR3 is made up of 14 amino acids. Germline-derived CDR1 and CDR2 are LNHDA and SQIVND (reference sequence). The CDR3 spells CASSTGRTREKLFF. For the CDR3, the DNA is TGTGCCAGTAGTACCGGACGGACGCGGGAAAAACTGTTTTTT. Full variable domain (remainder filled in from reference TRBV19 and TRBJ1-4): DGGITQSPKYLFRKEGQNVTLSCEQNLNHDAMYWYRQDPGQGLRLIYYSQIVNDFQKGDIAEGYSVSREKKESFPLTVTSAQKNPTAFYLCASSTGRTREKLFFGSGTQLSVL.

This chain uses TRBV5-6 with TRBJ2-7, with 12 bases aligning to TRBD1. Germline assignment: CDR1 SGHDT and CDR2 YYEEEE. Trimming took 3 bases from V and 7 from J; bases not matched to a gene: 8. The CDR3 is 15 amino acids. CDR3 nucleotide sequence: TGTGCCAGCAGCTCCCTGGGACAGGGGGCGAAAGAGCAGTACTTC. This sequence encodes CASSSLGQGAKEQYF.

The CDR3 coding sequence is TGTGCCAGCAGCTCCTCGACAGCCTCGGATCGCAATCAGCCCCAGCATTTT. Translation gives CASSSSTASDRNQPQHF. The chain joins TRBV7-9 to TRBJ1-5, with D tentatively TRBD1 (5 bases). Germline values: CDR1 SEHNR, CDR2 FQNEAQ (reference sequence). The CDR3 loop spans 17 amino acids. Deletions cut 4 bases from V and 2 bases from J, with 18 bases between.

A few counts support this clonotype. Here the CDR3 DNA reads TGTGCCAGCAGCTTATGGGGACCCGAGTTAAACACTGAAGCTTTCTTT. Translating gives CASSLWGPELNTEAFF. The J gene is TRBJ1-1, the V gene TRBV7-2; weak D call: TRBD1 (5 bases). Germline V lookup: CDR1 SGHTA, CDR2 FQGNSA. This CDR3 spans 16 amino acids. V gave up 2 bases and J gave up 2 bases, with 15 bases separating them.

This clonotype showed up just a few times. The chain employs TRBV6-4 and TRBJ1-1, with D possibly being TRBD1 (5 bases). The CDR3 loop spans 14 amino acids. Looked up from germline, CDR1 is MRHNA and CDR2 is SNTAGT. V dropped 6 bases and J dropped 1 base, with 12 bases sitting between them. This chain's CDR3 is CASSPRDGNTEAFF. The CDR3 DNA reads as TGTGCCAGCAGCCCACGGGACGGGAACACTGAAGCTTTCTTT.

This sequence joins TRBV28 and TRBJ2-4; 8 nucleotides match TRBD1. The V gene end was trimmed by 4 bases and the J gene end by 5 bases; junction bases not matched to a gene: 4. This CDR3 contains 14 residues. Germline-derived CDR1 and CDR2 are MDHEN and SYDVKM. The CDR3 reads CASSSPGGQNIQYF. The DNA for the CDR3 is TGTGCCAGCAGTTCCCCAGGGGGCCAAAACATTCAGTACTTC.

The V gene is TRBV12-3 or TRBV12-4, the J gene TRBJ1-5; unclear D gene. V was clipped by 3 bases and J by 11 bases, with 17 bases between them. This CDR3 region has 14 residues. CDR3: CASSFSGLSGTQHF. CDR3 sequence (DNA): TGTGCCAGCAGTTTTTCCGGGCTTTCGGGGACCCAGCATTTT.

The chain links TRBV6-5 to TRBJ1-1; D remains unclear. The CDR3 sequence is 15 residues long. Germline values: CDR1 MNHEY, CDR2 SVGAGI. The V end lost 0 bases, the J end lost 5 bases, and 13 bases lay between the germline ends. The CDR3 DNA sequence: TGTGCCAGCAGTTACTCAGGTCGGCGGTGGACTGAAGCTTTCTTT. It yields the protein CASSYSGRRWTEAFF.

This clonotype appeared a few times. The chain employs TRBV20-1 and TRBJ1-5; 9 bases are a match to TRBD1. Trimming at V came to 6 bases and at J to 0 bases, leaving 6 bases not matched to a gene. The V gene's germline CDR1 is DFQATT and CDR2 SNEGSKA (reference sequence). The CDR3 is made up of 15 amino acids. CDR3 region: CSAIRDRVSNQPQHF. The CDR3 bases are TGCAGTGCGATCCGGGACAGGGTTAGCAATCAGCCCCAGCATTTT.

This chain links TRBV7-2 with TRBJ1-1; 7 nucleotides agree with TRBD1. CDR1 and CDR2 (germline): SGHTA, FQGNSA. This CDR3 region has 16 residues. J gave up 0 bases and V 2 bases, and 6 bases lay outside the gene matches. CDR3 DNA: TGTGCCAGCAGCTTACCCACAGGGGTACTGAACACTGAAGCTTTCTTT. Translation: CASSLPTGVLNTEAFF.

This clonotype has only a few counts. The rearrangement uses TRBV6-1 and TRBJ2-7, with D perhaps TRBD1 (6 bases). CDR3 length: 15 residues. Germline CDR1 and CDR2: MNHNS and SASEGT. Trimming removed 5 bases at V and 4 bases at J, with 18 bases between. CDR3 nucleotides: TGTGCCAGCAGTTCACGGGACACGGGATTATACGAGCAGTACTTC. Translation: CASSSRDTGLYEQYF.

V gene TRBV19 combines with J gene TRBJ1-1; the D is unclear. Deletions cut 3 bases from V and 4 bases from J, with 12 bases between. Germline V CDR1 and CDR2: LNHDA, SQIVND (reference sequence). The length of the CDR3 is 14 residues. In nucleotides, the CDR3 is TGTGCCAGTAGTATTAAGAGCTTGGCCACTGAAGCTTTCTTT. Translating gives CASSIKSLATEAFF.

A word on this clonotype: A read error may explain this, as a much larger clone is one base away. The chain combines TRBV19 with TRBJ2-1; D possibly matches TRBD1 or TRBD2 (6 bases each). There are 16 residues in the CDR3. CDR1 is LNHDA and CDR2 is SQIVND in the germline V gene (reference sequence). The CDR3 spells CASRGERGLPYNEHFF. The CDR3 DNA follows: TGTGCCAGTAGGGGGGAACGGGGGCTACCCTACAATGAGCATTTCTTC.

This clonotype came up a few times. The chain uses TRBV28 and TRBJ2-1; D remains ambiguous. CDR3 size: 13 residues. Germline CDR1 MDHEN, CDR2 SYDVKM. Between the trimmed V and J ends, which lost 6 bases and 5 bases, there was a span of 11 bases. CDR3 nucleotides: TGTGCCAGCAGGCGTATGGATCACAATGAGCAGTTCTTC. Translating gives CASRRMDHNEQFF.

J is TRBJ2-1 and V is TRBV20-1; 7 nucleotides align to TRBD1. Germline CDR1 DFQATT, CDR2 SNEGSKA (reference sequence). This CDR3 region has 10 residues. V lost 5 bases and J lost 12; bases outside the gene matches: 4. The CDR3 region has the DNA TGCAGTGCTGGGAGACAGGGGCAGTTCTTC. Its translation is CSAGRQGQFF.

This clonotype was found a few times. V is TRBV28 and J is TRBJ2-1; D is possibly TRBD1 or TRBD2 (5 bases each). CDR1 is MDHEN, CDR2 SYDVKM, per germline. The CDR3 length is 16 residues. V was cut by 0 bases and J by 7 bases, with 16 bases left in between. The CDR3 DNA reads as TGTGCCAGCAGTTTATGGGGGACGTGGGTGGGGAATGAGCAGTTCTTC. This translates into CASSLWGTWVGNEQFF. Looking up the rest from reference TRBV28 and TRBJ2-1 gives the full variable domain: DVKVTQSSRYLVKRTGEKVFLECVQDMDHENMFWYRQDPGLGLRLIYFSYDVKMKEKGDIPEGYSVSREKKERFSLILESASTNQTSMYLCASSLWGTWVGNEQFFGPGTRLTVL.

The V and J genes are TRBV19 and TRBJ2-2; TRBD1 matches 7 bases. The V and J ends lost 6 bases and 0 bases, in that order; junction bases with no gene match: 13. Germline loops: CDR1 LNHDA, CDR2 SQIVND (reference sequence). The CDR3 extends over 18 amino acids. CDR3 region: CASSPTSTGTANTGELFF. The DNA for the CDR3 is TGTGCCAGTAGCCCCACTTCAACCGGGACAGCGAACACCGGGGAGCTGTTTTTT.

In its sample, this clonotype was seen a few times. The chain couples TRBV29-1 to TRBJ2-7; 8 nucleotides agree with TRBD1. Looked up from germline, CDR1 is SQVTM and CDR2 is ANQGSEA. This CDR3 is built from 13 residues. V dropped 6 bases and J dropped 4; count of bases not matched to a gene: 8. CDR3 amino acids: CSVRFTGGYEQYF. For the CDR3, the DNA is TGCAGCGTCCGGTTCACAGGGGGATACGAGCAGTACTTC.

The CDR3 protein is CASKQQGATYNEQFF. For the CDR3, the DNA is TGTGCCAGCAAGCAACAGGGGGCGACCTACAATGAGCAGTTCTTC. The chain combines TRBV13 with TRBJ2-1, with 9 positions matching TRBD1. Germline values: CDR1 PRHDT, CDR2 FYEKMQ (reference sequence). The CDR3 extends over 15 amino acids. Germline trimming cut 7 bases from V and 2 bases from J; bases unmatched to any gene: 6.

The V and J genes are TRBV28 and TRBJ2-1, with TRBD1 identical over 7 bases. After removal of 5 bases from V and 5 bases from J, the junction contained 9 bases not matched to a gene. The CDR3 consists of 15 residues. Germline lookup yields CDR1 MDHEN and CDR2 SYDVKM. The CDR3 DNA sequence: TGTGCCAGCAGTGCTCCCAAGGACAGGAACAATGAGCAGTTCTTC. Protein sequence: CASSAPKDRNNEQFF.